The 2 T cell receptor beta chains below all came from one sample that was sequenced in a study of a mutant IDH1 vaccine in newly diagnosed glioma. Sequencing was performed with immunoSEQ multiplex PCR; in TCRdb, only in-frame clones are kept and a portion is missing. The data hold around 18,000 clones, with over 95% observed a single time. Time point meaning: baseline, week 1 (first vaccination visit). This sample's treatment: pre-vaccination baseline after standard-of-care therapy. Sequenced material: peripheral blood mononuclear cells (PBMCs), taken from a glioma patient treated with radiotherapy, temozolomide or both. The receptors were sampled from a woman between 18 and 29 years old with glioma. Some clones in this sample may be carry-over from other donors' samples.

This chain links TRBV4-1 with TRBJ1-4; D might be TRBD1 (5 bases). Germline V gene sequence: CDR1 MGHRA, CDR2 YSYEKL. The V gene lost 0 bases and the J gene lost 6 bases, with 8 bases spanning the gap. The length of the CDR3 is 14 residues. This chain's CDR3 is CASSQEGRDEKLFF. CDR3 in DNA: TGCGCCAGCAGCCAAGAAGGCAGGGATGAAAAACTGTTTTTT.

The rearrangement links TRBV2 to TRBJ1-2; D ambiguous. The germline gives CDR1 SNHLY, CDR2 FYNNEI. CDR3 size: 13 residues. Trimming took off 1 base at V and 4 bases at J, with 7 bases between the two ends. The CDR3 DNA follows: TGTGCCAGCAGTGAAGGGCGCCTCTATGGCTACACCTTC. Its translation is CASSEGRLYGYTF.